Given below is one T cell receptor (beta chain) in context. V lost 5 bases, J lost 8 bases, and 9 bases lay in between. The length of the CDR3 is 12 residues. Germline V gene sequence: CDR1 MDHEN, CDR2 SYDVKM. The sample is drawn from a study of blood T cell repertoires in COVID-19. Study background: The analysed material was cDNA or gDNA that came from T cells, B-cell-depleted T cells, or PBMCs.

Source study methods: Estimates of nucleated cell counts were drawn from the amplification of reference gene primers. Produced via immunoSEQ multiplex PCR; TCRdb's table is partial and in-frame only. The V and J calls and clone size are taken from that table; D and trimming were inferred from the DNA. The sample contains around 190,000 clones, about 88% of which appear only once. The V and J genes are TRBV28 and TRBJ2-2; the D is unclear. The sequence derives from a woman aged 18-29 years who had recovered from COVID-19. Source material: PBMCs or T cells enriched from blood (not recorded which). The CDR3 DNA sequence: TGTGCCAGCAGTCTAGGTCTGGGGGAGCTGTTTTTT. As protein: CASSLGLGELFF.